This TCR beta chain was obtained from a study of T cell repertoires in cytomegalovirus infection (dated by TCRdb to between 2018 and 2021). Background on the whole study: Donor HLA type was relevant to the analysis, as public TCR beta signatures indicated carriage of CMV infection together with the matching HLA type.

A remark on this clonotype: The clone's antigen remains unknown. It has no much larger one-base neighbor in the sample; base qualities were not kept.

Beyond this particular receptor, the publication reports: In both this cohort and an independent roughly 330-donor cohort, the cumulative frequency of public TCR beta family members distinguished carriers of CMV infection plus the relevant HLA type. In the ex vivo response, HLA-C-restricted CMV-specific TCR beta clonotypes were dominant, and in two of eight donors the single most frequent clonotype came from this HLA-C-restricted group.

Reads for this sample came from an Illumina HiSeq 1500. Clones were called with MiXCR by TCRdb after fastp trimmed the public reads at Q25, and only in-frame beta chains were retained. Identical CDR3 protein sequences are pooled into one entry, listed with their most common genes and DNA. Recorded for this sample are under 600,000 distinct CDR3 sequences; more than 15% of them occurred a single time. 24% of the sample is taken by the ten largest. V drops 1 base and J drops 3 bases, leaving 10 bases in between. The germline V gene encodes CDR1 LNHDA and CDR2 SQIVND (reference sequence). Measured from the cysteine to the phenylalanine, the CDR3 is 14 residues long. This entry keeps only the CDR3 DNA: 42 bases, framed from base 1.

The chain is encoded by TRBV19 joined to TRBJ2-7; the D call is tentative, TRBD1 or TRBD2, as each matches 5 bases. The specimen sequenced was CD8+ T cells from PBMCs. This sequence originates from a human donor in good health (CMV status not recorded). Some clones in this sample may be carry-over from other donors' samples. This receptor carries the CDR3 CASSIGGTIYEQYF. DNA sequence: TGTGCCAGTAGTATAGGGGGGACCATCTACGAGCAGTACTTC.